A selection of T cell receptor beta chains follows, all from one sample in a study of blood T cell repertoires in COVID-19. The method was immunoSEQ multiplex PCR; TCRdb's version includes in-frame clones alone and lacks a portion of them. The sample carries about 97,000 clones, approximately 80% recorded once. Sequencing was done on a sample of peripheral blood. The receptors stem from a human donor in a cohort sampled during active COVID-19. Both conserved end residues are part of each CDR3. A D gene is named only where the DNA matches it firmly. Size is stated for part of the rows, as once, few or many counts, or as a class when the clone is expanded.

13	-	TRBV6-1	TRBJ1-2	-	TGTGCCAGCAGTGAATTGGGGGGTTATGGCTACACCTTC	CASSELGGYGYTF
16	once	TRBV4-1	TRBJ2-2	-	TGCGCCAGCAGCCCCGGGAATCGTCGACATGACGGGGAGCTGTTTTTT	CASSPGNRRHDGELFF
15	-	TRBV5-4	TRBJ2-3	-	TGTGCCAGCAGCTTGGGGCGGGTAATCACAGATACGCAGTATTTT	CASSLGRVITDTQYF
14	once	TRBV19	TRBJ1-2	-	TGTGCCAGTAGTGAAAGGGGAAGGAGCTATGGCTACACCTTC	CASSERGRSYGYTF
14	-	TRBV7-8	TRBJ1-1	TRBD1	TGTGCCAGCATCACCGGGACAGGGTTATCTGAAGCTTTCTTT	CASITGTGLSEAFF
17	-	TRBV2	TRBJ2-6	TRBD2	TGTGCCAGCAGCCGACTAGCGGCCCGCTCTGGGGCCAACGTCCTGACTTTC	CASSRLAARSGANVLTF
17	-	TRBV5-1	TRBJ2-3	TRBD2	TGCGCCAGCAGCTCGGGACTAGCGGGGGGGAGCACAGATACGCAGTATTTT	CASSSGLAGGSTDTQYF
15	-	TRBV11-2	TRBJ2-5	TRBD1	TGTGCCAGCAGCATCCAAACAGGGGGCGGGGAGACCCAGTACTTC	CASSIQTGGGETQYF
17	-	TRBV7-2	TRBJ2-7	-	TGTGCCAGTGGGGGGGGCGCGGGGCGTGGTATGGGACACGAGCAGTACTTC	CASGGGAGRGMGHEQYF
17	-	TRBV27	TRBJ2-1	TRBD1	TGTGCCAGCAGTTTATTTTCGCCCCAGGGGGCTGGGAATGAGCAGTTCTTC	CASSLFSPQGAGNEQFF
13	-	TRBV25-1	TRBJ2-7	-	TGTGCCAGCAGTCGGAGGGGCACCTACGAGCAGTACTTC	CASSRRGTYEQYF
14	-	TRBV5-1	TRBJ2-7	-	TGCGCCAGCAGCTTGGAAGGGGTCTCCTACGAGCAGTACTTC	CASSLEGVSYEQYF
14	-	TRBV2	TRBJ2-7	TRBD1	TGTGCCAGCAGACCGGGACAGGCCTCCTACGAGCAGTACTTC	CASRPGQASYEQYF
17	few	TRBV6-1	TRBJ1-4	-	TGTGCCAGCAGTGTCAGGGGCCTCGTGGGCACTAATGAAAAACTGTTTTTT	CASSVRGLVGTNEKLFF
15	-	TRBV3-1/TRBV3-2	TRBJ1-1	-	TGTGCCAGCAGCCAACAGTCAGGGGAGAACACTGAAGCTTTCTTT	CASSQQSGENTEAFF
12	-	TRBV7-9	TRBJ2-1	-	TGTGCCAGCAGCTTAGGAGGAGGTGAGCAGTTCTTC	CASSLGGGEQFF
15	-	TRBV16	TRBJ1-4	TRBD1	TGTGCCAGCAGCCAATCGAGGACAGGGAATGAAAAACTGTTTTTT	CASSQSRTGNEKLFF
18	-	TRBV5-1	TRBJ1-1	TRBD1	TGCGCCAGCAGCTCCACCTCCGGGACAGGGGGAAGGTGGACTGAAGCTTTCTTT	CASSSTSGTGGRWTEAFF
16	-	TRBV6-4	TRBJ2-2	TRBD1	TGTGCCAGCAGTGACCACGAGTCAGGGGGCGGCGGGGAGCTGTTTTTT	CASSDHESGGGGELFF
14	-	TRBV18	TRBJ1-5	-	TGTGCCAGCTCAGGTGGGGGGGTGCGTCAGCCCCAGCATTTT	CASSGGGVRQPQHF
14	-	TRBV5-1	TRBJ2-5	TRBD2	TGCGCCAGCAGCTCAGGACTAGCGGAAGAGACCCAGTACTTC	CASSSGLAEETQYF
15	-	TRBV25-1	TRBJ2-1	TRBD1	TGTGCCAGCAGTGAATTCGTGGGACAGCTAAATGAGCAGTTCTTC	CASSEFVGQLNEQFF
14	-	TRBV5-4	TRBJ1-2	TRBD1	TGTGCCAGCCTCCGAGGAGGGGGCGCGAATGGCTACACCTTC	CASLRGGGANGYTF
13	-	TRBV12-3/TRBV12-4	TRBJ2-7	-	TGTGCCAGCAGTTTGGCAGGGTTTTACGAGCAGTACTTC	CASSLAGFYEQYF